The sequence of this TCR beta chain was determined in a study of Graves' ophthalmopathy and Graves' hyperthyroidism. Looking at the study overall: At the time of initial diagnosis and before any treatment, peripheral blood was collected. Study-wide results and caveats: The majority of expanded thyroid clonotypes above 0.001 frequency also occurred in blood. Sensitivity of approximately 90% and specificity of less than 82% were achieved when a 13-signature model separated ophthalmopathy from stable hyperthyroidism.

The CDR3 loop spans 17 amino acids. V was pared by 3 bases and J by 3 bases, with 15 bases between. CDR1 and CDR2 from the germline V gene are LNHDA and SQIVND (reference sequence). The diagnosis combined clinical symptoms, thyroxine, TRAb, thyroid ultrasound and orbital computed tomography scans. Researchers took RNA transcripts and amplified TCR beta CDR3 regions from them. HTBI primers were used in a first-round RT-PCR, which preceded a second-round multiplex PCR. TCRdb used MiXCR to reprocess the multiplex PCR reads, holding one entry per CDR3 protein. The table includes 600,000 to 950,000 distinct CDR3 sequences, 40% detected once. Worth noting for this clonotype: Antigen: not known.

The receptor was isolated from an adult man with Graves' ophthalmopathy. The chain combines TRBV19 with TRBJ2-6; D perhaps matches TRBD1 (5 bases). Sequencing was performed on peripheral blood. The DNA for the CDR3 is TGTGCCAGTAGTATTAGGGCAGGGATCTATGGGGCCAACGTCCTGACTTTC. Translation gives CASSIRAGIYGANVLTF.